These T cell receptor beta chains were read from a single sample in a study of CXCR3-negative and CXCR3-positive naive CD8 T cells. TCRdb re-called the 5' RACE reads and catalogs CDR3 proteins one per entry, DNA excluded. The sample totals several thousand distinct CDR3 sequences. Sequencing was performed on naive CXCR3- CD8+ T cells from blood. The receptors derive from a human donor in good health. Some clones in this sample may be carry-over from other donors' samples. CDR3s include the opening cysteine and the closing phenylalanine or tryptophan. Each record gives: clone size, J gene, V gene, CDR3 protein. Only some rows state a clone size, as once, few, many or a class for expanded clones.

size: medium-sized; J: TRBJ2-1; V: TRBV2; CDR3: CASSDERAYYNEQFF
size: -; J: TRBJ2-1; V: TRBV10-2; CDR3: CASSEWDRNNEQFF
size: medium-sized; J: TRBJ2-7; V: TRBV5-1; CDR3: CASSSGTGAYEQYF
size: -; J: TRBJ2-5; V: TRBV21-1; CDR3: CASSKSGLIPETQYF
size: -; J: TRBJ2-5; V: TRBV7-9; CDR3: CASSFLEGGQETQYF
size: -; J: TRBJ2-7; V: TRBV15; CDR3: CATSIKPGTSRGLEQYF
size: -; J: TRBJ2-1; V: TRBV15; CDR3: CATSRGLAEDEQFF
size: -; J: TRBJ1-5; V: TRBV15; CDR3: CATSLGNQPQHF
size: -; J: TRBJ1-2; V: TRBV27; CDR3: CASSYRQGYGYTF
size: -; J: TRBJ2-3; V: TRBV11-2; CDR3: CASSSYSSGADTQYF
size: medium-sized; J: TRBJ2-2; V: TRBV29-1; CDR3: CSVLLESGELFF
size: -; J: TRBJ2-3; V: TRBV29-1; CDR3: CSALAGLEDTQYF
size: medium-sized; J: TRBJ2-1; V: TRBV29-1; CDR3: CSVRDRYNEQFF
size: medium-sized; J: TRBJ2-2; V: TRBV6-5; CDR3: CASSYHPGLAGEGGELFF
size: -; J: TRBJ1-1; V: TRBV19; CDR3: CASAGTGGTEAFF
size: -; J: TRBJ2-4; V: TRBV6-5; CDR3: CASSEGLGENIQYF
size: -; J: TRBJ1-1; V: TRBV28; CDR3: CASAEMGGDAEAFF
size: medium-sized; J: TRBJ1-5; V: TRBV4-1; CDR3: CASSQDRRGNQPQHF
size: -; J: TRBJ2-1; V: TRBV9; CDR3: CASSVAGNSHNEQFF
size: medium-sized; J: TRBJ2-1; V: TRBV3-1; CDR3: CASSHRTSGRRDEQFF
size: medium-sized; J: TRBJ2-1; V: TRBV5-1; CDR3: CASSLEGSWDNEQFF
size: medium-sized; J: TRBJ2-3; V: TRBV20-1; CDR3: CSASPKAVFNTDTQYF
size: medium-sized; J: TRBJ1-2; V: TRBV28; CDR3: CASRKGQGSYGYTF
size: -; J: TRBJ1-4; V: TRBV7-9; CDR3: CASSLGADEKLFF
size: medium-sized; J: TRBJ2-2; V: TRBV29-1; CDR3: CSVEDGRNTGELFF
size: -; J: TRBJ2-1; V: TRBV29-1; CDR3: CSVRPGVNEQFF
size: -; J: TRBJ2-1; V: TRBV29-1; CDR3: CSVSRQAHNEQFF
size: medium-sized; J: TRBJ2-3; V: TRBV29-1; CDR3: CSVTRLAGGDTQYF
size: -; J: TRBJ2-5; V: TRBV20-1; CDR3: CSARDRLAGGRRSETQYF
size: -; J: TRBJ2-1; V: TRBV11-3; CDR3: CASSLIGRAFGNEQFF
size: medium-sized; J: TRBJ2-5; V: TRBV29-1; CDR3: CSVADSLYQETQYF
size: medium-sized; J: TRBJ1-1; V: TRBV6-5; CDR3: CASSYLDRTEAFF
size: -; J: TRBJ2-1; V: TRBV7-9; CDR3: CASSAGTEQFF
size: medium-sized; J: TRBJ2-7; V: TRBV28; CDR3: CATELRDRGPYEQYF
size: -; J: TRBJ1-5; V: TRBV19; CDR3: CAICASGQGNQPQHF
size: -; J: TRBJ2-1; V: TRBV29-1; CDR3: CSSTAGGINEQFF
size: medium-sized; J: TRBJ2-7; V: TRBV29-1; CDR3: CSVITSGSYEQYF
size: -; J: TRBJ1-2; V: TRBV7-2; CDR3: CASSEVGQEDYGYTF
size: -; J: TRBJ2-7; V: TRBV5-1; CDR3: CASSFPGFDEQYF
size: -; J: TRBJ1-1; V: TRBV29-1; CDR3: CSGLTGANTEAFF
size: medium-sized; J: TRBJ1-2; V: TRBV10-3; CDR3: CAISEEDRFYGYTF
size: medium-sized; J: TRBJ2-5; V: TRBV29-1; CDR3: CSLQGAGVETQYF
size: -; J: TRBJ1-4; V: TRBV5-4; CDR3: CASSLGGPGEKLFF
size: medium-sized; J: TRBJ2-3; V: TRBV29-1; CDR3: CSVEDLFTQYF
size: -; J: TRBJ2-2; V: TRBV20-1; CDR3: CSAARQNTGELFF
size: -; J: TRBJ1-2; V: TRBV29-1; CDR3: CSVETVYGYTF
size: -; J: TRBJ2-2; V: TRBV6-5; CDR3: CDSSYSRVTGELFF
size: -; J: TRBJ2-7; V: TRBV13; CDR3: CASSLDVSYEQYF
size: -; J: TRBJ2-3; V: TRBV4-1; CDR3: CASSPGLASTDTQYF
size: -; J: TRBJ2-5; V: TRBV29-1; CDR3: CSSRPWREGTETQYF
size: medium-sized; J: TRBJ2-1; V: TRBV29-1; CDR3: CSVMGLADHLSYNEQFF
size: -; J: TRBJ1-5; V: TRBV29-1; CDR3: CSAREGDQPQHF
size: -; J: TRBJ2-3; V: TRBV7-6; CDR3: CASSLSSLAGEDTQYF
size: -; J: TRBJ2-5; V: TRBV10-3; CDR3: CAIGTPQETQYF
size: -; J: TRBJ2-7; V: TRBV5-1; CDR3: CASSLTNPKPHTYEQYF